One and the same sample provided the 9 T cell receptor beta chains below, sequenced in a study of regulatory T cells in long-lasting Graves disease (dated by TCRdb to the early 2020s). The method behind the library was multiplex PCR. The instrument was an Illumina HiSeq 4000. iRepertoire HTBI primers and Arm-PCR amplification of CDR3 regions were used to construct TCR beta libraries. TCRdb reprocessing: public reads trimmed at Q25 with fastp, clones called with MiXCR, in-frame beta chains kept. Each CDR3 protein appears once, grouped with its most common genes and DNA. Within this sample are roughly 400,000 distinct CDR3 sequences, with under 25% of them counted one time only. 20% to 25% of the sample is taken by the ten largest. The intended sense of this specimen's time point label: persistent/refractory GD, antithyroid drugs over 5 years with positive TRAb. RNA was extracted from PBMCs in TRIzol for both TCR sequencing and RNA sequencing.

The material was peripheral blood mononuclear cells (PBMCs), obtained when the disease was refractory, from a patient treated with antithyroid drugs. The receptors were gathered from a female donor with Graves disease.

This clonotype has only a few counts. Here the CDR3 DNA reads TGTGCCATCAGCGGCGGCCTAGCGGGGGGCGAGCAGTACTTC. Its translation is CAISGGLAGGEQYF. The J gene is TRBJ2-7, the V gene TRBV10-3, with 11 bases lining up with TRBD2. The junction had 7 bases not matched to a gene; V was cut back by 6 bases and J by 6 bases. The CDR3 loop spans 14 amino acids. CDR1 is ENHRY and CDR2 is SYGVKD in the germline V gene.

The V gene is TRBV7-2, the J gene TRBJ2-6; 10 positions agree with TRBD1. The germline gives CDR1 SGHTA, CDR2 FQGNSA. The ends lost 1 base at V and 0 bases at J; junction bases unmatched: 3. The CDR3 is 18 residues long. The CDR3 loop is CASSLGGTGVSGANVLTF. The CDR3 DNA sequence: TGTGCCAGCAGCTTAGGTGGGACAGGGGTCTCTGGGGCCAACGTCCTGACTTTC.

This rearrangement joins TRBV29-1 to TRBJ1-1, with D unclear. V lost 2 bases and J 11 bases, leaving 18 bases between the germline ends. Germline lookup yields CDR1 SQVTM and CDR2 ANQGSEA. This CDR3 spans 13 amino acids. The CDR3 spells CSVETRQTMGAFF. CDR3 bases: TGCAGCGTTGAAACACGCCAAACAATGGGGGCTTTCTTT.

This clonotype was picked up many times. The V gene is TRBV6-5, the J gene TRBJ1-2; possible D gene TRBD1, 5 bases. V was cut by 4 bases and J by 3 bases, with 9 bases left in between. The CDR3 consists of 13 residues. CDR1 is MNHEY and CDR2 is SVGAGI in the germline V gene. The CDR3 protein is CASSSGAYYGYTF. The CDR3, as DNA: TGTGCCAGCAGTTCCGGGGCCTACTATGGCTACACCTTC.

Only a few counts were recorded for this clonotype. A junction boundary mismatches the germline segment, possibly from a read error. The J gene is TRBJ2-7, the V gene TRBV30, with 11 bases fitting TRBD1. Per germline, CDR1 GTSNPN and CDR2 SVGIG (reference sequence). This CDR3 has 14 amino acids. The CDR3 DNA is TGTGCCTGGAGCCTGCGGGGGACAGGGGGAGGAACCCACTTC. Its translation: CAWSLRGTGGGTHF.

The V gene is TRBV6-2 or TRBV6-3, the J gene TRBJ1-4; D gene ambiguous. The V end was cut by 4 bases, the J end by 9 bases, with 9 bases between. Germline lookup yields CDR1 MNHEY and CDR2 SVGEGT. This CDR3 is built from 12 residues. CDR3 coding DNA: TGTGCCAGCAGTTCCGTGGACCAAAAACTGTTTTTT. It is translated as CASSSVDQKLFF.

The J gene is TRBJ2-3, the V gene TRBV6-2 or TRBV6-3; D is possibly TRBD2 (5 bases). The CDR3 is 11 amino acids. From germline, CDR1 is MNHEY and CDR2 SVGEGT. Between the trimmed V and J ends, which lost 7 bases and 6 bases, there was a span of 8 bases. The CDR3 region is CASTGLDTQYF. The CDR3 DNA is TGTGCCAGCACCGGACTTGATACGCAGTATTTT.

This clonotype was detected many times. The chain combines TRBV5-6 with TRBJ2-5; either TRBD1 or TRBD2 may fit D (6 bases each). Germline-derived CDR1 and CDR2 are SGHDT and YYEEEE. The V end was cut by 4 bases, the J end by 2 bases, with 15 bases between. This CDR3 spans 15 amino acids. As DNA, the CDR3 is TGTGCCAGCAGCAGCTTTAAGGGGGGACAAGAGACCCAGTACTTC. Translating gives CASSSFKGGQETQYF.

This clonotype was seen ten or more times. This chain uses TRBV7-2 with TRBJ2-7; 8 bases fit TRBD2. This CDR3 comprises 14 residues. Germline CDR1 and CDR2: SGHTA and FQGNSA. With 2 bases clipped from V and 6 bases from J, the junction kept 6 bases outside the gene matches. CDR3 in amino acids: CASSLYSGSSEQYF. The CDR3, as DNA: TGTGCCAGCAGCTTATACAGCGGGAGTAGCGAGCAGTACTTC.